Listed below are T cell receptor beta chains from one sample, sequenced in a study of regulatory T cells in long-lasting Graves disease. Each CDR3 protein is one row after TCRdb ran MiXCR on the multiplex PCR reads. The sample records some 400,000 distinct CDR3 sequences, 15% being singletons. These same records also appear under a second study, on T cells in Graves' hyperthyroidism and ophthalmopathy.

Here the sequenced sample was peripheral blood mononuclear cells (PBMCs), taken at new diagnosis, from a patient treated with antithyroid drugs. All receptors come from a woman aged 30 to 39 with Graves disease. The CDR3 runs from the conserved cysteine through the conserved F or W. The order of the fields is D gene, V gene, J gene, clone size, CDR3 protein, CDR3 DNA. D genes are given only for firm matches. Expanded clones are given a class, and other clones once, few, many or no size at all.

NA,TRBV5-6,TRBJ1-5,NA,CASSLGQSGYQPQHF,TGTGCCAGCAGCTTAGGTCAGAGTGGGTATCAGCCCCAGCATTTT
TRBD1,TRBV2,TRBJ1-2,many,CASSEVGRGRTYGYTF,TGTGCCAGCAGTGAAGTTGGTAGGGGGCGGACCTATGGCTACACCTTC
NA,TRBV29-1,TRBJ2-1,NA,CSVGEKNSNEQFF,TGCAGCGTGGGTGAGAAGAACAGCAATGAGCAGTTCTTC
TRBD2,TRBV7-9,TRBJ2-1,many,CASRALTSPANNEQFF,TGTGCCAGCAGGGCCTTGACTAGCCCGGCGAACAATGAGCAGTTCTTC
NA,TRBV28,TRBJ2-1,many,CASISPGRHNEQFF,TGTGCCAGCATCTCTCCCGGGCGGCACAATGAGCAGTTCTTC
NA,TRBV9,TRBJ1-2,few,CASSVGGRDYGYTF,TGTGCCAGCAGCGTAGGGGGCCGGGACTATGGCTACACCTTC
NA,TRBV7-9,TRBJ2-7,many,CASSLGPSSEQYF,TGTGCCAGCAGCTTAGGGCCCTCGTCCGAGCAGTACTTC
NA,TRBV6-1,TRBJ1-5,NA,CASTTRAGQPQHF,TGTGCCAGCACCACCCGCGCCGGGCAGCCCCAGCATTTT
TRBD2,TRBV7-2,TRBJ2-3,few,CASLGGGFAPDTQYF,TGTGCCAGCTTGGGGGGGGGTTTCGCCCCAGATACGCAGTATTTT
NA,TRBV5-6,TRBJ1-5,many,CASSRRRTAPDQPQHF,TGTGCCAGCAGCAGGCGGAGGACAGCACCAGATCAGCCCCAGCATTTT
TRBD2,TRBV2,TRBJ2-7,many,CAGGVIDSGEQYF,TGTGCCGGGGGGGTTATTGATTCTGGCGAGCAGTACTTC
NA,TRBV6-1,TRBJ2-7,few,CASSSRDTKQYF,TGTGCCAGCAGCTCTCGGGATACGAAGCAGTACTTC
TRBD1,TRBV6-2/TRBV6-3,TRBJ1-5,many,CASSSDRGGVNQPQHF,TGTGCCAGCAGCTCCGACAGGGGGGGAGTCAATCAGCCCCAGCATTTT
NA,TRBV29-1,TRBJ2-1,many,CSVRDLSSYNEQFF,TGCAGCGTGAGGGACCTTAGCTCCTACAATGAGCAGTTCTTC
NA,TRBV19,TRBJ2-7,NA,CASRKGQAAQQYF,TGTGCCAGTAGGAAAGGACAAGCCGCGCAGCAGTACTTC
NA,TRBV5-1,TRBJ2-6,few,CASSVREAGANVLTF,TGCGCCAGCAGCGTAAGGGAAGCTGGGGCCAACGTCCTGACTTTC
NA,TRBV10-3,TRBJ2-1,NA,CAISESGGNEQFF,TGTGCCATCAGTGAGTCGGGGGGCAATGAGCAGTTCTTC
NA,TRBV2,TRBJ1-3,few,CASKPWGSGNTIYF,TGTGCCAGCAAACCTTGGGGCTCTGGAAACACCATATATTTT
TRBD1,TRBV19,TRBJ1-1,NA,CASSILGTGVGAFF,TGTGCCAGTAGTATTCTTGGGACAGGGGTGGGAGCTTTCTTT
TRBD2,TRBV7-9,TRBJ2-7,many,CASSPRREGEQYF,TGTGCCAGCAGCCCCCGCAGGGAGGGCGAGCAGTACTTC
TRBD2,TRBV3-1,TRBJ2-7,many,CASSQDTTSGSPKDF,TGTGCCAGCAGCCAAGATACCACTAGCGGGAGCCCTAAGGACTTC
NA,TRBV14,TRBJ2-1,many,CASSRSVGGADNEQFF,TGTGCCAGCAGCCGGAGCGTGGGTGGGGCAGACAATGAGCAGTTCTTC
NA,TRBV6-1,TRBJ2-2,NA,CASRTLRVPNTGELFF,TGTGCCAGCAGGACACTCAGGGTTCCCAATACCGGGGAGCTGTTTTTT